This TCR beta chain came from a study of radiation and T cells in renal cell carcinoma. Method: immunoSEQ multiplex PCR; TCRdb's copy keeps in-frame clones and lacks some. Here the sample spans roughly 82,000 clones, 70% to 90% being singletons. Study-wide results and caveats: Top tumor clonotypes rose in blood 2 weeks post-radiation, then contracted.

Germline values: CDR1 MNHEY, CDR2 SMNVEV (reference sequence). CDR3 length: 15 amino acids. J was trimmed by 1 base and V by 5 bases; bases with no gene match: 5. Time point: blood 4 weeks post-SBRT, at nephrectomy. Treatment denoted: 15 Gy SBRT to primary tumor, nephrectomy 4 weeks later. Blood was sampled at baseline, 2 weeks and 4 weeks after SBRT. Concerning this clone itself: The antigen remains unidentified.

The receptor was isolated from a woman in her 70s with renal cell carcinoma. The chain uses TRBV27 and TRBJ2-5, with 9 bases fitting TRBD1. Sequenced here: blood, sampled from a patient whose treatment included radiotherapy and nephrectomy. In nucleotides, the CDR3 is TGTGCCAGCAGTCCACAGGGGGCGGCCCAAGAGACCCAGTACTTC. Protein product: CASSPQGAAQETQYF.